The source of this TCR beta chain is a study of blood T cells in healthy people across ages. Regarding this clonotype: Its antigen remains unidentified.

Study results and caveats: It was found that TCR beta diversity correlated strongly with the percentage of naive T cells.

Between the trimmed V and J ends, which lost 3 bases and 8 bases, there was a span of 15 bases. The CDR3 contains 14 residues. Together with a sample-barcoded 5' primer, a J-beta primer mix was included in a second PCR lasting roughly 6 to 12 cycles. Per sample, CDR3-containing paired-end reads numbered at least 2.5 million. TCRdb used MiXCR to reprocess the 5' RACE reads, holding one entry per CDR3 protein. The sample includes 1.5 million to 2 million distinct CDR3 sequences, 28% of them seen just once. This receptor was identified in a woman between 25 and 40 years old in good health. The J gene is TRBJ2-3, the V gene TRBV12-3 or TRBV12-4; D is perhaps TRBD1 (5 bases). Sample: blood. CDR3 amino acids: CASSFGLRGRTQYF. The CDR3 DNA is TGTGCCAGCAGTTTTGGCCTAAGGGGTCGTACGCAGTATTTT.